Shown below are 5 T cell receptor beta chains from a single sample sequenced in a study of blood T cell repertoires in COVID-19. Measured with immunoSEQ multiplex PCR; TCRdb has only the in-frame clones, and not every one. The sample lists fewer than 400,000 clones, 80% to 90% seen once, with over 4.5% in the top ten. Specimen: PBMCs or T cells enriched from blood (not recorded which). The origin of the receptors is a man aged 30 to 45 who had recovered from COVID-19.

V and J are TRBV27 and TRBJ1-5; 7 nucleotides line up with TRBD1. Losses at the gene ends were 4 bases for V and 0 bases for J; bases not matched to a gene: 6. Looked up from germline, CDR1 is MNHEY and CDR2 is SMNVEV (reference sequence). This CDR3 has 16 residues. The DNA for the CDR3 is TGTGCCAGCAGTTCCCAGGGACAGATTAGCAATCAGCCCCAGCATTTT. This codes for CASSSQGQISNQPQHF.

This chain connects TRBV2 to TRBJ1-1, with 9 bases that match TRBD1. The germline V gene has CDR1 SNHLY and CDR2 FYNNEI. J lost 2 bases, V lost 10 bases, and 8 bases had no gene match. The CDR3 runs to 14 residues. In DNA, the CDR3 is TGTGCCACCCGACACAGGGGGCTCAACACTGAAGCTTTCTTT. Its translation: CATRHRGLNTEAFF.

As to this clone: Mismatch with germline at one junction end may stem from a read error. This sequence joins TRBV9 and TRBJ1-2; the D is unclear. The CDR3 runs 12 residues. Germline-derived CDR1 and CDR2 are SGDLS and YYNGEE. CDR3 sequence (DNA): TGTGCCAGCAACGTATTTCGAGGTGGCTACACCTTC. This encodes CASNVFRGGYTF.

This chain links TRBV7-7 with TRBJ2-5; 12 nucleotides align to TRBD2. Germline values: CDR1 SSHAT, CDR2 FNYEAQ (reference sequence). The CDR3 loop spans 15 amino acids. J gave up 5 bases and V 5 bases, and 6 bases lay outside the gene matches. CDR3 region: CASSPSGGATETQYF. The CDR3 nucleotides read TGTGCCAGCAGCCCTAGCGGGGGGGCTACTGAGACCCAGTACTTC.

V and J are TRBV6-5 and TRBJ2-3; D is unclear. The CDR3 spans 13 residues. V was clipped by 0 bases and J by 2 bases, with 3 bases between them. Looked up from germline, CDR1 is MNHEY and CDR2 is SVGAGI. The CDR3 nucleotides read TGTGCCAGCAGTTACTCGGCCACAGATACGCAGTATTTT. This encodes CASSYSATDTQYF.